This T cell receptor beta chain was profiled in a study of tumor and adjacent non-tumor tissue in lung cancer (dated by TCRdb to about 2018). About the investigation overall: Of the cohort, 11 to 12 patients had adenocarcinoma, 2 had squamous cell carcinoma and 1 had small cell lung cancer. The study compared bulk TCRbeta repertoires from lung tumor tissue and matched distant non-tumor lung tissue of about 14 lung cancer patients. Among the approximately 15 patients, ages ranged from about 31 to 85 years, 10 were men and 5 were women, and disease was TNM stage I to III. Sequencing generated a total of 95 million to 150 million productive TCRbeta reads, averaging roughly 4.3 million reads per sample. A few dozen paired specimens, one tumor and one normal lung sample per patient, were profiled by TCRbeta CDR3 sequencing. What the authors observed across the whole study: A significantly larger cumulative share of the repertoire was made up by the top 100 clones in normal lung than in tumor tissue. Because peripheral blood was not sequenced, blood TCRbeta repertoires in the lung cancer patients of the study were not examined. Tumor tissue showed significantly higher TCR diversity (inverse Simpson) than normal lung tissue, at 431.37 vs 166.20 (P = 0.0075, Mann-Whitney U test). With only around 15 patients in the cohort, the authors noted that larger samples and more detailed clinical data are needed. Neither the sequencing platform nor unique molecular identifiers are mentioned in the methods. Significantly higher TCR diversity was found in younger patients, and higher tumor TCR diversity was associated with shorter overall and disease-free survival.

Libraries were constructed by multiplex PCR. Sequencing was performed on an Illumina HiSeq 2500. Following protocols modified from ARM-PCR, the researchers constructed TCRbeta libraries through three rounds of nested PCR with primers (Table S4). PCR products of 200-500 bp were gel-excised and purified with the QIAquick gel extraction kit before sequencing. Per the source publication's procedure: Trimmomatic was used to clean the reads, FLASH merged the cleaned reads into complete CDR3 sequences, and MiTCR assigned the sequences to V(D)J germline segments. VDJtools was used to compute clonal diversity as the inverse Simpson's index. Productive reads were defined as in-frame sequences without a premature stop codon. TCRdb redid the processing of the public reads, applying fastp at Q25 and MiXCR, and retained in-frame beta chains. A single entry per CDR3 protein holds the most common genes and DNA from its merged rows. The V and J calls reflect TCRdb's pipeline rather than the authors' work. The sample records 90,000 to 100,000 distinct CDR3 sequences, about 80% of which are singletons. The ten largest clones add up to more than 25% of the sample.

RNA was isolated from bulk unsorted tissue, and RNA quality was assessed with a NanoDrop ND-1000 and an Agilent 2100. Distant non-tumor tissue taken more than 3 cm from the tumor edge was used as the normal lung sample. All donors had newly diagnosed lung cancer, had not received prior chemotherapy, and were admitted for thoracic surgery in China between August and November 2014. The study excluded patients who had received radiotherapy or chemotherapy before or who had another cancer at the same time. Pieces of surgical tissue measuring roughly 1-2.2 cm3 were kept in RNAlater solution and held at -80 degrees C until needed. The CDR3 numbers 16 residues from cysteine through phenylalanine. Left in the record is the CDR3 DNA by itself, 48 bases read in frame from the first base. Based on the germline V gene, the CDR1 and CDR2 sequences are LGHNA and YNFKEQ. About this clonotype: The clone's antigen remains unknown. The junction and the germline gene differ at one end; a read error may be behind it.

The sample comprised distant non-tumor lung tissue. The chain uses TRBV4-2 and TRBJ2-2; too little of a D gene remains to name it. The clonotype originates from a man aged 55 to 70 with small cell lung cancer. The CDR3 reads CVSSQERGVAAAELFF. The DNA sequence reads TGTGTCAGCAGTCAGGAGAGAGGAGTCGCTGCCGCGGAGCTGTTTTTT.